This T cell receptor (beta chain) was profiled in a study of neurological immune-mediated disorders. This clonotype has a count of ten or more. Trimming removed 10 bases at V and 5 bases at J, with 21 bases between. This CDR3 is built from 15 residues. Germline CDR1 SGHKS, CDR2 YYEKEE (reference sequence). TCRdb analysed the 5' RACE reads with MiXCR anew, one entry per CDR3 protein. The sample consists of roughly 57,000 distinct CDR3 sequences, 7.5% to 9.5% of them appearing once. This sample's time point: longitudinal time-point 3. What was sequenced was PBMCs. This TCR came from a woman in her thirties or forties in good health. The rearrangement uses TRBV5-5 and TRBJ2-2; TRBD2 might be the D (5 bases). CDR3 DNA sequence: TGTGCCGGGAGCCAGGACGGCCCGAGTACCGGGGAGCTGTTTTTT. Encoded protein: CAGSQDGPSTGELFF.